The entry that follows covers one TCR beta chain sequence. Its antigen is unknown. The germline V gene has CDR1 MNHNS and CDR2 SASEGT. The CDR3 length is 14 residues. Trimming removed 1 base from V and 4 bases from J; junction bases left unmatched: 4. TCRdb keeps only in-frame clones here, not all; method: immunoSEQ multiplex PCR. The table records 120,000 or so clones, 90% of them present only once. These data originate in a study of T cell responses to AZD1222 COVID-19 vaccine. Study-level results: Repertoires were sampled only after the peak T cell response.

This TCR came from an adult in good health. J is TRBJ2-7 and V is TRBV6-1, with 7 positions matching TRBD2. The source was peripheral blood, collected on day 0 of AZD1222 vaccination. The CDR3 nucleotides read TGTGCCAGCAGTGAAGGCGGGAGCAGATACGAGCAGTACTTC. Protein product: CASSEGGSRYEQYF.